Detailed here is one TCR beta chain. The data belong to a study of blood T cell repertoires in COVID-19. Study-level information: T cells, B-cell-depleted T cells, or PBMCs provided the cDNA or gDNA that served as material.

Original analysis: Scientists estimated how many nucleated cells there were by amplifying reference gene primers. Produced via immunoSEQ multiplex PCR; TCRdb's table is partial and in-frame only. V, J and clone size are those of that table, while D and trimming were read from the DNA. The data hold a few hundred thousand clones, with roughly 85% observed a single time. This sequence was found in a man between 60 and 75 years old who had recovered from COVID-19. Sequenced material: peripheral blood.

The CDR3 DNA sequence: TGCAGCGTTTCGGACAGGGGTAGTGAAAAACTGTTTTTT. It is translated as CSVSDRGSEKLFF. The chain carries TRBV29-1 and TRBJ1-4, with 9 bases matching TRBD1. The CDR3 consists of 13 residues. V shed 5 bases, J shed 7 bases, and the junction held 5 bases outside the gene matches. The germline V gene has CDR1 SQVTM and CDR2 ANQGSEA.